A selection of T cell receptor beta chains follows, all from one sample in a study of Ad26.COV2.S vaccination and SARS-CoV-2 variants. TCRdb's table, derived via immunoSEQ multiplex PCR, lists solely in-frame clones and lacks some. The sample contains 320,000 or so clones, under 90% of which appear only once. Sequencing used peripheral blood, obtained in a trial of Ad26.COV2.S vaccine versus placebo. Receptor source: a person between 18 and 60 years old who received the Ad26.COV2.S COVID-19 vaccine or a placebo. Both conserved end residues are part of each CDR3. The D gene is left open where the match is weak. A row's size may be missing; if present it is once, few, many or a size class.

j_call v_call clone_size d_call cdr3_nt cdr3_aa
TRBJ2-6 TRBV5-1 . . TGCGCCAGCAGCTACGGGACATCTAGCTCTGGGGCCAACGTCCTGACTTTC CASSYGTSSSGANVLTF
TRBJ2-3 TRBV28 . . TGTGCCAGCAGTTTAGCGGGACTGGAGGATACGCAGTATTTT CASSLAGLEDTQYF
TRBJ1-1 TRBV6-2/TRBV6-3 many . TGTGCCAGCAGCCCGGGACTTGAAGCTTTCTTT CASSPGLEAFF
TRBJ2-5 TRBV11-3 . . TGTGCCAGCAGCCACCCCCGGGACGGACAAGAGATGACCCAGTACTTC CASSHPRDGQEMTQYF
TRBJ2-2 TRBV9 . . TGTGCCAGCAGCGTAGTAGGGGGGAACACCGGGGAGCTGTTTTTT CASSVVGGNTGELFF
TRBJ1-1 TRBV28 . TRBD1 TGTGCCAGCAGATTAATACCCACATTCGGAGGGGGCGCGGGCACTGAAGCTTTCTTT CASRLIPTFGGGAGTEAFF
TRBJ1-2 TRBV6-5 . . TGTGCCAGCAGTTACTTGGGGGGGGATGGCTACACCTTC CASSYLGGDGYTF
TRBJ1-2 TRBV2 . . TGTGCCAGCAGTGTTTCAGGGTCCTATGGCTACACCTTC CASSVSGSYGYTF
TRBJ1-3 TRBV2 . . TGTGCCAGAAAGCAAGAATCTGGAAACACCATATATTTT CARKQESGNTIYF
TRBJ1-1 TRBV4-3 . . TGCGCCAGCAGCCAAGGTCGAGGGGCGTTGGGGAACACTGAAGCTTTCTTT CASSQGRGALGNTEAFF
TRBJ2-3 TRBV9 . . TGTGCCAGCAGCTACAGGGTTTTCGGAACAGATACGCAGTATTTT CASSYRVFGTDTQYF
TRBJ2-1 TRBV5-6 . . TGTGCCAGCAGCTTCCCGGGCCTCAACAATGAGCAGTTCTTC CASSFPGLNNEQFF
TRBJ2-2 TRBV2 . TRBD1 TGTGCCAGCCTCGAACTGACAGGGGCCTCAAACACCGGGGAGCTGTTTTTT CASLELTGASNTGELFF
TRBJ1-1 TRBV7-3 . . TGTGCCAGCAGCTTAACGTCTGAGAACACTGAAGCTTTCTTT CASSLTSENTEAFF
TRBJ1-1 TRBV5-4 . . TGTGCCAGCAGCTTAGGCCCGAACACTGAAGCTTTCTTT CASSLGPNTEAFF
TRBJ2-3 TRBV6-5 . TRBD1 TGTGCCAGCAGTTACTCGGGCAGGGGGCTTACAGATACGCAGTATTTT CASSYSGRGLTDTQYF
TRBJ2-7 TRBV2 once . TGTGCCAGCAGTGAAAATTCAGGGGGGCTTTACGAGCAGTACTTC CASSENSGGLYEQYF
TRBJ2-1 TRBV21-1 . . TGTGCCAGCAGCAAAGGAGGTGCCAACACTCAATACAATGAGCAGTTCTTC CASSKGGANTQYNEQFF
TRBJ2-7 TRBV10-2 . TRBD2 TGCGCCAGCATGACAGGCGCGGGAGGGGGCCGGGCCGAGCAGTACTTC CASMTGAGGGRAEQYF
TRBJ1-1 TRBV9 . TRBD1 TGTGCCAGCAGCGACACAGGGGGCGGAATCGCTGAAGCTTTCTTT CASSDTGGGIAEAFF
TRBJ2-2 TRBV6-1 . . TGTGCCAGCAGTTTGGTAGGCATGGCCGGGGAGCTGTTTTTT CASSLVGMAGELFF
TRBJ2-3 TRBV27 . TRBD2 TGTGCCAGCGCATTCGGGCGGGGGGGCCATACGCAGTATTTT CASAFGRGGHTQYF
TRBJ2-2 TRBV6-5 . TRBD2 TGTGCCAGCAGTTACGGGACTAGCGGGACCGGGGAGCTGTTTTTT CASSYGTSGTGELFF
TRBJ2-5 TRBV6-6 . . TGTGCCAGCAGTTCAATGACTGGGGCGGCCCAGTACTTC CASSSMTGAAQYF
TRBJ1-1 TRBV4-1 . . TGCGCCAGCAGCCATGCCCCAGGGTTACGGACTGAAGCTTTCTTT CASSHAPGLRTEAFF
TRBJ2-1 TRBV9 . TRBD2 TGTGCCAGCAGCCCGCGGGAGGCCACCTACAATGAGCAGTTCTTC CASSPREATYNEQFF
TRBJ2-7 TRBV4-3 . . TGCGCCAGCAGCCAAGTGGTGGGGTACGGTAGCTCCTACGAGCAGTACTTC CASSQVVGYGSSYEQYF
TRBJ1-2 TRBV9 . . TGTGCCAGCAGGGACTCTACCGGCAGAAACTATGGCTACACCTTC CASRDSTGRNYGYTF
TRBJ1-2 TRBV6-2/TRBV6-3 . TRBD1 TGTGCCAGCAGCAGGCGGGGACAGGTCTATGGCTACACCTTC CASSRRGQVYGYTF
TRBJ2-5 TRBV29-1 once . TGCAGCGCGCCGGGACCGGCCGACGAGACCCAGTACTTC CSAPGPADETQYF
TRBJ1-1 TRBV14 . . TGTGCCAGCAGCCTTATGAACACTGAAGCTTTCTTT CASSLMNTEAFF
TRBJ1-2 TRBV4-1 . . TGCGCCAGCAGCCAAGGGCAGCAATCATATGGCTACACCTTC CASSQGQQSYGYTF
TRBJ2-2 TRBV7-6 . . TGTGCCAGCAGCGAACTTCCGGTCACCGGGGAGCTGTTTTTT CASSELPVTGELFF
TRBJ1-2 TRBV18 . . TGTGCCAGCTCACCTCTCGAGCTGATTAACTATGGCTACACCTTC CASSPLELINYGYTF
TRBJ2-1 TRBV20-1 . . TGCAGTGCCATGACAGGTTTTGAGCAGTTCTTC CSAMTGFEQFF
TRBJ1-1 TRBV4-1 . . TGCGCCAGCAGCCCCCCGACGGGGAACACTGAAGCTTTCTTT CASSPPTGNTEAFF
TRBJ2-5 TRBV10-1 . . TGCGCCTCCCTTACAGGAAAGACCCAGTACTTC CASLTGKTQYF
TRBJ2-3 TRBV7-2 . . TGTGCCAGCAGCTTCTACACAGATACGCAGTATTTT CASSFYTDTQYF
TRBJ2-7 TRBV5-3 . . TGTGCCAGAAGCCTTACGTTAACAGGAGATGAGCAGTACTTC CARSLTLTGDEQYF
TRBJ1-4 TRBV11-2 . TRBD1 TGTGCCAGCAGCTTAACAGGGGGCATTAGTAATGAAAAACTGTTTTTT CASSLTGGISNEKLFF
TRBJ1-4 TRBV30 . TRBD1 TGTGCCTGGAGGGGACAGTCAACTAATGAAAAACTGTTTTTT CAWRGQSTNEKLFF
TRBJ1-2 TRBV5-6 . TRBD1 TGTGCCAGCAGCTGGGGGACAGGGGCTAACTATGGCTACACCTTC CASSWGTGANYGYTF
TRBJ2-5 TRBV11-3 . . TGTGCCAGCAGCTCGGGACATCTCGACCAAGAGACCCAGTACTTC CASSSGHLDQETQYF
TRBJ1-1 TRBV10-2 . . TGCGCCAGCAGCCGAACAAGGACAAACACTGAAGCTTTCTTT CASSRTRTNTEAFF
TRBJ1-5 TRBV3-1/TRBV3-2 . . TGTGCCAGCAGCCAAGTGCCCGGGGCGCATCAGCCCCAGCATTTT CASSQVPGAHQPQHF